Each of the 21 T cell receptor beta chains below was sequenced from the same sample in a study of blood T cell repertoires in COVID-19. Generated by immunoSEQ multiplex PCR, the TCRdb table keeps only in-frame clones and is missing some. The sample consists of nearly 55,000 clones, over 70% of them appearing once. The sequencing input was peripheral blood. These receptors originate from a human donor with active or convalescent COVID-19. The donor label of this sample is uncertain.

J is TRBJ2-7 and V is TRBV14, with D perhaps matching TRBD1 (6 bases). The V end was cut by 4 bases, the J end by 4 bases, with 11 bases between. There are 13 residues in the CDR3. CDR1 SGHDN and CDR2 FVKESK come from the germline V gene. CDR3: CASSRNREYEQYF. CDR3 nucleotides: TGTGCCAGCAGCCGAAACAGGGAATACGAGCAGTACTTC.

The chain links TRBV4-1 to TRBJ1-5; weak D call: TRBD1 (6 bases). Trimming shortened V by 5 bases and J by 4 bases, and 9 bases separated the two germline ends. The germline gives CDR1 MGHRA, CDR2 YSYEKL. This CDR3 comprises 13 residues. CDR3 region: CASSGQGNQPQHF. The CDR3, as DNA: TGCGCCAGCAGCGGGCAGGGGAATCAGCCCCAGCATTTT.

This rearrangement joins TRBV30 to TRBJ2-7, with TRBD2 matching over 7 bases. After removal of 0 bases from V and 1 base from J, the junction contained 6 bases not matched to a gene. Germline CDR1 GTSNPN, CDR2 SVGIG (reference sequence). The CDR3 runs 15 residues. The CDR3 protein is CAWSVPWGGSYEQYF. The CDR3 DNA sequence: TGTGCCTGGAGTGTACCCTGGGGGGGGTCCTACGAGCAGTACTTC.

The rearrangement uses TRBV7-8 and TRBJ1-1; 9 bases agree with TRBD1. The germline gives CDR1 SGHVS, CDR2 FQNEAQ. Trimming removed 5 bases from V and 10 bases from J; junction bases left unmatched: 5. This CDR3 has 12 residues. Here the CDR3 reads CASSRRQGGAFF. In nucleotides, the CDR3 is TGTGCCAGCAGCCGGAGACAGGGGGGAGCTTTCTTT.

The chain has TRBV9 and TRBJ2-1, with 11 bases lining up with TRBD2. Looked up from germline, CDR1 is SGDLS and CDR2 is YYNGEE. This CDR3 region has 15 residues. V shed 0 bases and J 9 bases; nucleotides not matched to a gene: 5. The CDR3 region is CASSVDPSGRSEQFF. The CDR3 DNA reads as TGTGCCAGCAGCGTAGATCCTAGCGGGAGGAGTGAGCAGTTCTTC.

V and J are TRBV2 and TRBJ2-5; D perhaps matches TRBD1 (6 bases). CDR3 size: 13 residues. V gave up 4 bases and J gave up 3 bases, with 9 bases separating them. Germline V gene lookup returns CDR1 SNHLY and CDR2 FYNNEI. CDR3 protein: CASSVDSKETQYF. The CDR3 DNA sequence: TGTGCCAGCAGTGTGGACAGTAAAGAGACCCAGTACTTC.

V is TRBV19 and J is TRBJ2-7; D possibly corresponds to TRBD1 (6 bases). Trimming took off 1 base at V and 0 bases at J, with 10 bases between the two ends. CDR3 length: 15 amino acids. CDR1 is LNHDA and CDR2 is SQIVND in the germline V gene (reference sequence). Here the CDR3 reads CASSIGQESSYEQYF. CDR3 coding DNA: TGTGCCAGTAGTATAGGACAGGAGAGCTCCTACGAGCAGTACTTC.

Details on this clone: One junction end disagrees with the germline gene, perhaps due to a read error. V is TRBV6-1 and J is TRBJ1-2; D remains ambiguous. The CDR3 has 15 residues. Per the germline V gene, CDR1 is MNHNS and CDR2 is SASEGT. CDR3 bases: TGTGCCAGCAGCGAAGCCCGGCGGATCTACTATGGCTACACCTTC. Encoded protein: CASSEARRIYYGYTF.

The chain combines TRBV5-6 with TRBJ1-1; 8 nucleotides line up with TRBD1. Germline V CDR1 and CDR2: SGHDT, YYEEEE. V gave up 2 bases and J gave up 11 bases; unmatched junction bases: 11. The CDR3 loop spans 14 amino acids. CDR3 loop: CASSFPRTGLIAFF. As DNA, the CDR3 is TGTGCCAGCAGCTTCCCAAGGACAGGGCTGATTGCTTTCTTT.

The CDR3 DNA reads as TGTGCCAGCATCGGGGGGACCGCTAACTATGGCTACACCTTC. Encoded protein: CASIGGTANYGYTF. The V and J genes are TRBV28 and TRBJ1-2, with TRBD1 as a possible D gene (5 bases). V gave up 7 bases and J gave up 0 bases, with 12 bases separating them. The germline gives CDR1 MDHEN, CDR2 SYDVKM. There are 14 residues in the CDR3.

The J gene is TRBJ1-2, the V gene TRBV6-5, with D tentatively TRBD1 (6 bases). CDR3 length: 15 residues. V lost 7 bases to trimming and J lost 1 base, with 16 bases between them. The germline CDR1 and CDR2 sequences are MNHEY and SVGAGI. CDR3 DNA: TGTGCCAGCAAGCAGCAGGACAGTTATAACTATGGCTACACCTTC. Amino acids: CASKQQDSYNYGYTF.

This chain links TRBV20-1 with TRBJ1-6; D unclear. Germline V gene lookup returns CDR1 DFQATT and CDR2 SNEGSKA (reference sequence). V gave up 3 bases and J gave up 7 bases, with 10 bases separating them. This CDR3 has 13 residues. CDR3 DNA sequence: TGCAGTGCTAGTACGGTTCTCAATTCACCCCTCCACTTT. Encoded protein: CSASTVLNSPLHF.

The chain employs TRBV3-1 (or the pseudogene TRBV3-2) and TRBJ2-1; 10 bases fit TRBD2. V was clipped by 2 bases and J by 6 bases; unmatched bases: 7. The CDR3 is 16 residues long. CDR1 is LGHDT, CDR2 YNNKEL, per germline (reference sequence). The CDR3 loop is CASSQLGTSAGNEQFF. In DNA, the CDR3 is TGTGCCAGCAGCCAACTCGGGACTAGCGCCGGCAATGAGCAGTTCTTC.

The CDR3 DNA reads TGCGCCAGCAGCGCGGGGGGTGGCCAAGAGACCCAGTACTTC. This encodes CASSAGGGQETQYF. The chain joins TRBV5-1 to TRBJ2-5, with 8 bases identical to TRBD2. V was pared by 4 bases and J by 1 base, with 3 bases of the junction left unmatched. The length of the CDR3 is 14 residues. The V gene's germline CDR1 is SGHRS and CDR2 YFSETQ.

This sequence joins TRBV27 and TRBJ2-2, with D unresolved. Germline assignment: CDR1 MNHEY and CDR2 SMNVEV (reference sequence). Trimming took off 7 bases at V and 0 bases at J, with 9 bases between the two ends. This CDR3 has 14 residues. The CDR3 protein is CASTPETNTGELFF. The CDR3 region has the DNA TGTGCCAGCACCCCCGAGACGAACACCGGGGAGCTGTTTTTT.

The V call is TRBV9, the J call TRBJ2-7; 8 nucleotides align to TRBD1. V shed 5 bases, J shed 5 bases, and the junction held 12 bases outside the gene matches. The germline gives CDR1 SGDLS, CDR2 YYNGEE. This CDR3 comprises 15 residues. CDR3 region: CASSLYTRGLDEQYF. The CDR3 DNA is TGTGCCAGCAGTCTATATACCAGGGGGCTGGACGAGCAGTACTTC.

The CDR3 protein is CASSDLLAGSYNEQFF. The CDR3 region has the DNA TGCGCCAGCAGCGACCTTCTAGCGGGCTCCTACAATGAGCAGTTCTTC. V and J are TRBV5-1 and TRBJ2-1; the match to TRBD2 covers 8 bases. J gave up 0 bases and V 4 bases, and 6 bases lay outside the gene matches. Per germline, CDR1 SGHRS and CDR2 YFSETQ. The CDR3 sequence is 16 residues long.

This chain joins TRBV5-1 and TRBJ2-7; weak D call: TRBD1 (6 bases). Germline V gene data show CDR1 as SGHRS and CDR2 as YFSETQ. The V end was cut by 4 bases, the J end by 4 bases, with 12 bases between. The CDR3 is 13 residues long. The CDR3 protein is CASSPEDSYEQYF. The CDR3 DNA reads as TGCGCCAGCAGCCCGGAGGACAGTTACGAGCAGTACTTC.

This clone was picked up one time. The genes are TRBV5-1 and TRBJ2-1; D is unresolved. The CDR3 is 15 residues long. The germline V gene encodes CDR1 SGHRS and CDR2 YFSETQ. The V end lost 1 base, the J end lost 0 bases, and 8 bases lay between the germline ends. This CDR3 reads CASSLPSSSYNEQFF. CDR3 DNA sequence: TGCGCCAGCAGCTTGCCCTCGAGCTCCTACAATGAGCAGTTCTTC.

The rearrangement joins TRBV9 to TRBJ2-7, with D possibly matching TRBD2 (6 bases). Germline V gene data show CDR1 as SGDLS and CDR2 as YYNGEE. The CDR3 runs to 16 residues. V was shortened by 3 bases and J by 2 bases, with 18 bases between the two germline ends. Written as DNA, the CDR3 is TGTGCCAGCAGCGAGAACCAGGGACTTGCGACCTACGAGCAGTACTTC. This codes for CASSENQGLATYEQYF.

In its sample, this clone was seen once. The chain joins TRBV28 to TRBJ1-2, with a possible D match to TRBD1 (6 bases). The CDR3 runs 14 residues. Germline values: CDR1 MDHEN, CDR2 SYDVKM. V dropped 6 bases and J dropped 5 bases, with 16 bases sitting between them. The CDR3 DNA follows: TGTGCCAGCAGGATTCAGGGGAATTATTATGGCTACACCTTC. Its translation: CASRIQGNYYGYTF.